This TCR beta chain was found in a study of cytomegalovirus exposure and HLA in healthy donors. PCR was performed using 60 Vbeta and 13 Jbeta primers. Per the original methods: It was a later analysis that counted around 85 million unique TCR beta chains, of which some 9.9 million were shared. This table comes from immunoSEQ multiplex PCR, and its TCRdb copy is limited to in-frame clones, with some not included. That table gives V, J and clone size, and the DNA gave D and trimming. The repertoire table contains about 140,000 clones. This CDR3 region has 18 residues. Germline loops: CDR1 SGHTA, CDR2 FQGNSA. Trimming stripped 4 bases from V and 0 bases from J, with 19 bases between. Study-level findings and limits: The classifier, whose performance was assessed in both the original and validation cohorts, reportedly diagnosed cytomegalovirus status with high specificity and sensitivity. Immune exposure information comprised only CMV serostatus.

Worth noting for this clone: No antigen is known for it.

Sequenced sample: PBMCs. The receptor's source is a woman between 18 and 29 years old in good health and CMV-seronegative. The J gene is TRBJ2-1, the V gene TRBV7-2, with D maybe TRBD2 (5 bases). CDR3 nucleotide sequence: TGTGCCAGCAGCTCCATCCCCCAGCGGCTCAGCTCCTACAATGAGCAGTTCTTC. Amino acid sequence: CASSSIPQRLSSYNEQFF. The full variable domain, completed using reference TRBV7-2 and TRBJ2-1, is GAGVSQSPSNKVTEKGKDVELRCDPISGHTALYWYRQSLGQGLEFLIYFQGNSAPDKSGLPSDRFSAERTGGSVSTLTIQRTQQEDSAVYLCASSSIPQRLSSYNEQFFGPGTRLTVL.